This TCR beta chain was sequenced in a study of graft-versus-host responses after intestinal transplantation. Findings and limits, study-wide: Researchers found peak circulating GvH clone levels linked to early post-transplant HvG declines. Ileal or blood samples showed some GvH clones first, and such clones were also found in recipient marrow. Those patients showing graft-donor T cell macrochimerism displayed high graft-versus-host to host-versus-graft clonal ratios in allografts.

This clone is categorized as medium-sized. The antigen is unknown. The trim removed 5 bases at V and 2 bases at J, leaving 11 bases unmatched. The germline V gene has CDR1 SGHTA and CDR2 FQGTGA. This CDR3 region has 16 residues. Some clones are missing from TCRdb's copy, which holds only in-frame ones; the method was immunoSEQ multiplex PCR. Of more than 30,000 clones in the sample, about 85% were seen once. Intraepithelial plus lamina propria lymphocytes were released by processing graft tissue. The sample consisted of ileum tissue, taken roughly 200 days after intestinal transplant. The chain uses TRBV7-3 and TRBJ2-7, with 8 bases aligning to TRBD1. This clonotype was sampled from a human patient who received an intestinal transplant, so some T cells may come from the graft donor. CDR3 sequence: CASSTLGQGGTYEQYF. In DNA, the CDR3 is TGTGCCAGCAGCACACTTGGACAGGGTGGCACCTACGAGCAGTACTTC.